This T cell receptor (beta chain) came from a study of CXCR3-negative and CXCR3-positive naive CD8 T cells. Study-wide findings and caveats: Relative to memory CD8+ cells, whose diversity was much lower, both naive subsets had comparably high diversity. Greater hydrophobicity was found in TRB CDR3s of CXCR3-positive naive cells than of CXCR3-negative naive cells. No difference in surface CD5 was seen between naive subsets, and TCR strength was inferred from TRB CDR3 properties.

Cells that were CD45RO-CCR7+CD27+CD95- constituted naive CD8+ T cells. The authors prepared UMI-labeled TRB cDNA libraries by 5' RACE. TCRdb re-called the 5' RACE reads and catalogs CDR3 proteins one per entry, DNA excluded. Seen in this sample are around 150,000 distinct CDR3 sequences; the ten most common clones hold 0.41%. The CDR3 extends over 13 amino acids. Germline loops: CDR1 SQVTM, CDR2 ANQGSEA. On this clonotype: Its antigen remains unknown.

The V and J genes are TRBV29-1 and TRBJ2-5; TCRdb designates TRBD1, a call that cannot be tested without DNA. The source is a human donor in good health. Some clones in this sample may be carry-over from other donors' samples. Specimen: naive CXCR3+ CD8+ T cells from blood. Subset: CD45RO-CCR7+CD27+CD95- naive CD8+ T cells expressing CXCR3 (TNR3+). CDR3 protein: CSVGGSYQETQYF.